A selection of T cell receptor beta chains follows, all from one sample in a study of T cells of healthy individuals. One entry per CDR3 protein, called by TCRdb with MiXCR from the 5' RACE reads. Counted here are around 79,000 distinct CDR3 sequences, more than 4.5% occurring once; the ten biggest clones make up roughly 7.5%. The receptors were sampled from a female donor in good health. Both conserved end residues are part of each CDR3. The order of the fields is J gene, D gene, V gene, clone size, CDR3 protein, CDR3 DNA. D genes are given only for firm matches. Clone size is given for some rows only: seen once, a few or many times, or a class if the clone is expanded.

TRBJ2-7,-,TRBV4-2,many,CASSQEGPDSYEQYF,TGTGCCAGCAGCCAAGAAGGCCCGGACAGCTACGAGCAGTACTTC
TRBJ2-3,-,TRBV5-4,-,CASSKAGPSTDTQYF,TGTGCCAGCAGTAAAGCAGGCCCGTCCACAGATACGCAGTATTTT
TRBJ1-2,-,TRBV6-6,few,CASSGDRSNYGYTF,TGTGCCAGCAGTGGCGACAGGTCTAACTATGGCTACACCTTC
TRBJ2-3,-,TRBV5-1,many,CASSLRGPGLPPDTQYF,TGCGCCAGCAGCTTGAGAGGGCCGGGACTTCCTCCAGATACGCAGTATTTT
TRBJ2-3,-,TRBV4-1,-,CASSQDTGFLDTQYF,TGCGCCAGCAGCCAAGATACAGGTTTCTTAGATACGCAGTATTTT
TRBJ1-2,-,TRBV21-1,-,CASSWVDYGYTF,TGTGCCAGCAGCTGGGTTGACTATGGCTACACCTTC
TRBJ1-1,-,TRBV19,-,CASRVGILNTEAFF,TGTGCCAGTAGAGTGGGCATCCTGAACACTGAAGCTTTCTTT
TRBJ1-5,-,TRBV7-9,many,CASSLGSQPQHF,TGTGCCAGCAGCTTAGGAAGTCAGCCCCAGCATTTT
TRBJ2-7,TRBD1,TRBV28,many,CASSFVFAKPGQGPSGQYF,TGTGCCAGCAGTTTCGTCTTCGCCAAACCGGGACAGGGCCCGTCTGGGCAGTACTTC
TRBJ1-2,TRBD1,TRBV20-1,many,CSANDRVQDVGYTF,TGCAGTGCCAATGACAGGGTGCAAGATGTCGGCTACACCTTC
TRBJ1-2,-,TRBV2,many,CASSRGYTF,TGTGCCAGCAGTAGAGGCTACACCTTC